This T cell receptor beta chain was sequenced for a study of blood T cells in healthy people across ages. It was with a sample-barcoded 5' primer and a J-beta primer mix that a second PCR of roughly 6 to 11 cycles was run. CDR3-containing paired-end reads numbering at least 2.5 million came from each sample. TCRdb re-analysed the 5' RACE reads in MiXCR, keeping a single row per CDR3 protein. The sample shows some 1.7 million distinct CDR3 sequences, roughly 27% of them seen only once. With regard to this clonotype: Its antigen is currently unknown.

V was cut by 4 bases and J by 6 bases, with 9 bases left in between. CDR1 is MNHNY, CDR2 SVGAGI, per germline (reference sequence). The CDR3 extends over 13 amino acids. Peripheral blood from each donor was collected in a volume of roughly 9.8 milliliters. Study outcomes and limitations: Roughly linear age-related decline in beta diversity appeared, significant by age around 40. Donors of long life had a larger count of naive CD4+ cells and greater diversity than aged donors.

This clonotype originated in a woman aged 25 to 45 in good health. Sequenced input: blood. V is TRBV6-6 and J is TRBJ2-2; D is unclear. The CDR3 is CASSSANAGELFF. The CDR3 DNA sequence: TGTGCCAGCAGTTCGGCAAACGCCGGGGAGCTGTTTTTT.